This TCR beta chain was documented in a study of glioma-infiltrating T cells. Notes on the study in general: Gliomas, especially low-grade, showed above-expected tissue-blood divergence; non-neoplastic patients showed below. CDR3 overlap between tissue and blood was very small.

TCR alpha and beta CDR3 regions were amplified from RNA using iRepertoire nested multiplex PCR. TCRdb re-called the multiplex PCR reads with MiXCR, one entry per CDR3 protein. The sample comprises about 22,000 distinct CDR3 sequences, 20% to 25% of which are singletons, and approximately 14% rests with the top ten. With 8 bases clipped from V and 3 bases from J, the junction kept 8 bases outside the gene matches. Germline loops: CDR1 ENHRY, CDR2 SYGVKD. The CDR3 loop spans 14 amino acids. This clonotype was counted ten times or more. Its antigen is unidentified. The V and J genes are TRBV10-3 and TRBJ2-3, with 7 bases fitting TRBD2. The sequence derives from a human donor with low-grade glioma or glioblastoma, undergoing nonglioma brain surgery, or in good health (not recorded which). The sequenced sample consisted of glioma tissue, nonneoplastic brain tissue, or PBMCs (not recorded which). This CDR3 reads CAIRGDSLTDTQYF. In DNA, the CDR3 is TGTGCCATCCGGGGGGATTCGTTGACAGATACGCAGTATTTT.